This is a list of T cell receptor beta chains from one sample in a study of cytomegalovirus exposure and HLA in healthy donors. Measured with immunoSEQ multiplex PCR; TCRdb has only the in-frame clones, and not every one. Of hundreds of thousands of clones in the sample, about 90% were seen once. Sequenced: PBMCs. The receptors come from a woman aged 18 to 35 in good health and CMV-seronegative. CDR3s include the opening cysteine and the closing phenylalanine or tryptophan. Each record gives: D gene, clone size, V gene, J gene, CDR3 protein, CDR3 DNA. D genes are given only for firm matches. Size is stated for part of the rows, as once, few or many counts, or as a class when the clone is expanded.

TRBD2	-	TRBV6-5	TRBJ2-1	CASSPGGPAPNEQFF	TGTGCCAGCAGTCCGGGGGGGCCGGCCCCCAATGAGCAGTTCTTC
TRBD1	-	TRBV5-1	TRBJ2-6	CASSGTASGANVLTF	TGCGCCAGCAGCGGGACAGCGTCCGGGGCCAACGTCCTGACTTTC
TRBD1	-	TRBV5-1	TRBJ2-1	CASSLYQGANEQFF	TGCGCCAGCAGCTTGTACCAGGGGGCGAATGAGCAGTTCTTC
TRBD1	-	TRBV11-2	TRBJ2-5	CASSLYDRVGQETQYF	TGTGCCAGCAGCTTATATGACAGGGTAGGCCAAGAGACCCAGTACTTC
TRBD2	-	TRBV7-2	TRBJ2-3	CASPKVAGALPSTDTQYF	TGTGCCAGCCCCAAGGTAGCGGGGGCCCTTCCGAGCACAGATACGCAGTATTTT
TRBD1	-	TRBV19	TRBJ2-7	CASSILLGQGKYEQYF	TGTGCCAGTAGTATCTTGCTCGGACAGGGGAAATACGAGCAGTACTTC
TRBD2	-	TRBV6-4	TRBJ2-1	CASSPGGAGGPDEQFF	TGTGCCAGCAGTCCCGGGGGCGCGGGGGGGCCCGATGAGCAGTTCTTC
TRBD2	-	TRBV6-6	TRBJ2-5	CASSRGEETQYF	TGTGCCAGCAGCCGGGGGGAAGAGACCCAGTACTTC
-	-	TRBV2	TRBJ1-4	CASSESAGLEKLFF	TGTGCCAGCAGTGAATCGGCAGGGCTTGAAAAACTGTTTTTT
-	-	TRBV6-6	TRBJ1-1	CASSYSLITDTEAFF	TGTGCCAGCAGTTACTCGTTGATTACGGACACTGAAGCTTTCTTT
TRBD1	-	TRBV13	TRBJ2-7	CASSLGLRTGGYEQYF	TGTGCCAGCAGCTTAGGCCTAAGGACAGGCGGCTACGAGCAGTACTTC
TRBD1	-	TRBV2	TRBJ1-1	CASRTGAAPKAFF	TGTGCCAGCAGGACAGGGGCCGCCCCCAAAGCTTTCTTT
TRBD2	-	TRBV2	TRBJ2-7	CASSPTLAGTTYEQYF	TGTGCCAGCAGCCCCACCTTAGCGGGGACGACCTACGAGCAGTACTTC
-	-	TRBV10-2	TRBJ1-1	CASSDEALTVNTEAFF	TGCGCCAGCAGTGATGAAGCCTTAACGGTGAACACTGAAGCTTTCTTT
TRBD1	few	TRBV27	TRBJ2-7	CASSFAADRGLSDEQYF	TGTGCCAGCAGTTTTGCGGCTGACAGGGGTTTGTCGGACGAGCAGTACTTC
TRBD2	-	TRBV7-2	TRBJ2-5	CASSFGVLAGVLSWETQYF	TGTGCCAGCAGCTTCGGTGTACTAGCGGGGGTCCTTTCCTGGGAGACCCAGTACTTC
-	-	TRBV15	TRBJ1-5	CATSVGAGNQPQHF	TGTGCCACCTCGGTGGGCGCTGGCAATCAGCCCCAGCATTTT
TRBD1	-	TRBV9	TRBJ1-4	CASSPGQGAAGNEKLFF	TGTGCCAGCAGCCCCGGACAGGGGGCGGCCGGTAATGAAAAACTGTTTTTT
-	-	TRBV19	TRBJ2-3	CASSIGGGPDTQYF	TGTGCCAGTAGTATTGGGGGGGGGCCAGATACGCAGTATTTT
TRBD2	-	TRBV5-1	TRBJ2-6	CASSLASLSGGALGANVLTF	TGCGCCAGCAGCTTGGCCAGTCTAAGCGGGGGGGCCCTTGGGGCCAACGTCCTGACTTTC
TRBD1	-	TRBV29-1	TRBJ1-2	CSVIGQAAMGYTF	TGCAGCGTTATTGGACAGGCGGCGATGGGCTACACCTTC
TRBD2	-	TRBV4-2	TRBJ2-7	CASSQGLVPSGGTNYYEQYF	TGTGCCAGCAGCCAAGGACTCGTGCCTAGCGGGGGGACTAACTACTACGAGCAGTACTTC
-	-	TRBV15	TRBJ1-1	CATSRVRGNTEAFF	TGTGCCACCAGCAGAGTTAGGGGGAACACTGAAGCTTTCTTT
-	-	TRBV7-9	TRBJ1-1	CSSSPLRGGDTEAFF	TGTTCCAGCAGCCCCCTCCGGGGGGGGGACACTGAAGCTTTCTTT
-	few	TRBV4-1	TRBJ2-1	CASSQGSGQLVSSYNEQFF	TGCGCCAGCAGCCAAGGATCAGGACAGCTCGTAAGCTCCTACAATGAGCAGTTCTTC
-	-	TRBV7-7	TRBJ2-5	CATRARSGDQETQYF	TGTGCCACCAGGGCAAGGAGCGGTGACCAAGAGACCCAGTACTTC
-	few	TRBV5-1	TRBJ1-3	CASSPRSSFRSGNTIYF	TGCGCCAGCAGCCCCCGGTCGTCCTTTCGCTCTGGAAACACCATATATTTT
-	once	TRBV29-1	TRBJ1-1	CSAVGGAGTEAFF	TGCAGCGCCGTCGGGGGGGCTGGCACTGAAGCTTTCTTT
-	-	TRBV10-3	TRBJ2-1	CAISGFSYNEQFF	TGTGCCATCAGTGGGTTCAGCTACAATGAGCAGTTCTTC
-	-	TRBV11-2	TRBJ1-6	CASSLASNSPLHF	TGTGCCAGCAGCTTAGCCAGTAATTCACCCCTCCACTTT
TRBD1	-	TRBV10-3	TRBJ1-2	CAISGLQGNYGYTF	TGTGCCATCAGTGGACTACAGGGGAACTATGGCTACACCTTC
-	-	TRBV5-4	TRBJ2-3	CASSLNSGSETQYF	TGTGCCAGCAGCTTAAATTCGGGGTCTGAGACGCAGTATTTT
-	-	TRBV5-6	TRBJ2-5	CASSLRYMGQQTQYF	TGTGCCAGCAGCTTACGTTACATGGGGCAACAGACCCAGTACTTC
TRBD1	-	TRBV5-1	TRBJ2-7	CASSLGDSYAYEQYF	TGCGCCAGCAGCTTGGGGGACAGCTATGCCTACGAGCAGTACTTC
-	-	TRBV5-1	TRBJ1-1	CASSLLGGPPTEAFF	TGCGCCAGCAGCTTGTTGGGGGGACCTCCCACTGAAGCTTTCTTT
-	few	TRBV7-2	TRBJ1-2	CASGIPGVGSGYTF	TGTGCCAGCGGAATTCCAGGGGTAGGGTCTGGCTACACCTTC
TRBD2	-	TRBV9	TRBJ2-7	CASSVGLAGSEQYF	TGTGCCAGCAGCGTAGGACTAGCGGGGAGCGAGCAGTACTTC
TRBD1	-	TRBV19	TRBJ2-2	CASSPTGNTGELFF	TGTGCCAGTAGCCCGACAGGGAATACCGGGGAGCTGTTTTTT
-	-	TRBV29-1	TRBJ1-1	CSVEGGGNTEAFF	TGCAGCGTTGAAGGGGGGGGGAACACTGAAGCTTTCTTT
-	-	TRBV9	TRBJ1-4	CASSVNPVRGTNEKLFF	TGTGCCAGCAGCGTAAATCCCGTGAGGGGGACTAATGAAAAACTGTTTTTT
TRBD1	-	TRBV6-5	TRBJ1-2	CASSSLRDRAYYGYTF	TGTGCCAGCAGTTCTCTTAGGGACAGAGCCTACTATGGCTACACCTTC
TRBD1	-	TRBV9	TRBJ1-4	CASSDGTGLTNEKLFF	TGTGCCAGCAGCGACGGGACAGGTCTAACTAATGAAAAACTGTTTTTT
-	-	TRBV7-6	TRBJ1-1	CASSLLPDTEAFF	TGTGCCAGCAGCTTACTCCCTGACACTGAAGCTTTCTTT
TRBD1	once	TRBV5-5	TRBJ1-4	CASSPGTGAEKLFF	TGTGCCAGCTCACCCGGGACAGGGGCTGAAAAACTGTTTTTT
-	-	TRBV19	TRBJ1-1	CASSIFGGGTEAFF	TGTGCCAGTAGTATTTTCGGGGGGGGCACTGAAGCTTTCTTT
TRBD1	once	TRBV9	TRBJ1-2	CASSVGQTNYGYTF	TGTGCCAGCAGCGTGGGACAGACCAACTATGGCTACACCTTC
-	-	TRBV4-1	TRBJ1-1	CASKTLGQGPNTEAFF	TGCGCCAGCAAAACATTGGGGCAGGGGCCGAACACTGAAGCTTTCTTT
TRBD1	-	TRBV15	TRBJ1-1	CATSRTGVSEAFF	TGTGCCACCAGCAGAACAGGGGTCTCTGAAGCTTTCTTT
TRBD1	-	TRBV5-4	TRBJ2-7	CASSSAGTGRLVHEQYF	TGTGCCAGCAGCTCCGCCGGGACAGGGAGGCTCGTCCACGAGCAGTACTTC
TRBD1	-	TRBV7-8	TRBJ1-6	CASSQPDRGWNSPLHF	TGTGCCAGCAGCCAACCGGACAGGGGTTGGAATTCACCCCTCCACTTT
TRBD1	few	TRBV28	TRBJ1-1	CASSETRDRENTEAFF	TGTGCCAGCAGTGAAACCAGGGACAGAGAGAACACTGAAGCTTTCTTT
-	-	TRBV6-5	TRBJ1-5	CASSCGSNQPQHF	TGTGCCAGCAGTTGCGGGAGCAATCAGCCCCAGCATTTT
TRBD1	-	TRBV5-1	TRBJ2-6	CASSSQGEPGANVLTF	TGCGCCAGCAGCAGTCAGGGGGAACCTGGGGCCAACGTCCTGACTTTC
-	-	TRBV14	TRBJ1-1	CASSPIHLNTEAFF	TGTGCCAGCAGCCCCATCCATCTGAACACTGAAGCTTTCTTT
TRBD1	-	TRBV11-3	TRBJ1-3	CASSSGQAPTGNTIYF	TGTGCCAGCAGCTCGGGACAGGCCCCCACTGGAAACACCATATATTTT